This TCR beta chain was retrieved from a study of human T cells and chemical hapten exposure. About the study: All patients underwent weekly scalp dosing with diphenylcyclopropenone for the full approximately 23-week study.

Time point given: patch test 2, 6 weeks after DPC sensitization. Described treatment: therapeutic diphenylcyclopropenone sensitization with weekly scalp DPC. Germline assignment: CDR1 LGHNA and CDR2 YNFKEQ. Between the trimmed V and J ends, which lost 3 bases and 6 bases, there was a span of 18 bases. The CDR3 loop spans 17 amino acids. This clonotype was counted a few times. MiXCR, run by TCRdb on the RACE reads, gives a single entry per CDR3 protein. The table has about 350,000 distinct CDR3 sequences, 6% to 7% seen once; the top ten hold about 5.6%. This sample comprised whole blood, obtained in connection with sensitization to the hapten diphenylcyclopropenone (DPC). The chain joins TRBV4-2 to TRBJ1-6, with D maybe TRBD1 (5 bases). The receptor comes from a woman aged 18-29 years with alopecia areata. Some clones in this sample may be carry-over from other donors' samples. For the CDR3, the DNA is TGTGCCAGCAGCCAGGACGACAGTCCTGAACTTAATTCACCCCTCCACTTT. Translation: CASSQDDSPELNSPLHF.